The present TCR beta chain was sequenced within a study of T-cell reconstitution after alpha-beta-depleted transplantation in children. Broader study findings: From surviving recipient T cells and thymic progenitors came the high day-60 TCRbeta diversity observed in some patients. From newly produced T cells came most of the T-cell counts and diversity one year after transplant. Several hundred graft clones that had expanded were reportedly the source of alpha-beta T cells about two months after transplant.

Unique molecular identifiers were used to barcode this TCRbeta library. TCRdb ran MiXCR on the PCR reads and lists one entry per CDR3 protein. The sample includes about 980,000 distinct CDR3 sequences, around 30% of them seen just once. Note on this clonotype: Its target is unknown.

The sequenced sample was PBMCs, mostly from graft donor cells, obtained 360 days after TCRalphabeta/CD19-depleted stem cell transplant. This TCR was recovered from a boy under two years old who had a stem cell transplant for SCID, so the T cells may come from the graft donor.

The CDR3 region has the DNA TGTGCCAGTAGACCCGGACAGTTGAGGGGAGATACGCAGTATTTT. Residues: CASRPGQLRGDTQYF. This rearrangement joins TRBV19 to TRBJ2-3, with D tentatively TRBD1 (6 bases). V was trimmed by 6 bases and J by 5 bases, leaving 18 bases between them. CDR1 and CDR2 (germline): LNHDA, SQIVND (reference sequence). This CDR3 is built from 15 residues.